This T cell receptor beta chain is from a study of post-analysis software for immune sequencing data. General study results and limits: TRBV5-6, TRBV5-1 and TRBV20-1 were among roughly 5 TRBV segments more frequent in patients than controls.

Researchers reported that TCR beta cDNA libraries carried unique molecular identifiers. TCRdb used MiXCR to reprocess the PCR reads, holding one entry per CDR3 protein. The sample consists of roughly 570,000 distinct CDR3 sequences, around a third of them appearing once. This clonotype was seen a few times. As yet, its antigen is unknown. Germline V gene lookup returns CDR1 MNHEY and CDR2 SVGAGI. CDR3 length: 15 residues. V lost 2 bases, J lost 0 bases, and 8 bases lay in between. This rearrangement joins TRBV6-5 to TRBJ2-1, with D unclear. The receptor's source is a girl aged 2 to 17 with multiple sclerosis. Input material: blood. This CDR3 reads CASSYDSLSYNEQFF. In DNA, the CDR3 is TGTGCCAGCAGTTACGATAGCCTCTCCTACAATGAGCAGTTCTTC.